A selection of T cell receptor beta chains follows, all from one sample in a study of blood T cell repertoires in COVID-19. Libraries were prepared by immunoSEQ multiplex PCR; TCRdb keeps only in-frame clonotypes and omits some of them. The sample has a few hundred thousand clones; about 88% are singletons. The specimen was peripheral blood. The receptors were sampled from a woman in her twenties or thirties with COVID-19, enrolled during active disease. Each CDR3 is given with its conserved first and last residue. Fields, in order: J gene, V gene, CDR3 protein.

TRBJ2-2 | TRBV5-1 | CASSRARGGELFF
TRBJ2-1 | TRBV9 | CATGTTSNEQFF
TRBJ2-7 | TRBV4-3 | CASSLLLAGGLYEQYF
TRBJ1-4 | TRBV15 | CATSSGQGGNEKLFF
TRBJ2-3 | TRBV5-4 | CASRGGGTSTDTQYF
TRBJ1-1 | TRBV7-9 | CASSFEGAKTEAFF
TRBJ2-5 | TRBV25-1 | CASSEGQIQETQYF
TRBJ1-1 | TRBV6-5 | CASSRGERNTEAFF
TRBJ2-7 | TRBV29-1 | CSVEDRDRYEQYF
TRBJ2-5 | TRBV10-3 | CAILGQGQETQYF
TRBJ1-1 | TRBV12-3/TRBV12-4 | CASSHLNTEAFF
TRBJ2-2 | TRBV10-3 | CAISWTSTNTGELFF
TRBJ1-1 | TRBV6-5 | CATVPNRVLRTEAFF
TRBJ2-3 | TRBV9 | CASSPNGGRTDTQYF
TRBJ1-1 | TRBV29-1 | CSVEGLTTEAFF
TRBJ1-2 | TRBV5-8 | CASSLAARGGYGYIF
TRBJ2-7 | TRBV10-3 | CAIRDDRGAYEQYF
TRBJ2-1 | TRBV7-2 | CASSLFGREGNEQFF
TRBJ1-4 | TRBV2 | CASSNRGGYEKLFF
TRBJ1-2 | TRBV29-1 | CSVTIGLRDYGYTF
TRBJ2-7 | TRBV9 | CASSFKSGELYEQYF
TRBJ1-1 | TRBV4-2 | CASSQRGGGITEAFF
TRBJ2-7 | TRBV19 | CASSMDRGIYEQYF
TRBJ1-1 | TRBV6-1 | CASSDGTGLNTEAFF
TRBJ1-4 | TRBV5-1 | CASSLTERLWEKLFF
TRBJ1-1 | TRBV9 | CASSVGGRGEAFF
TRBJ2-6 | TRBV19 | CATKGQESSGANVLTF
TRBJ1-3 | TRBV9 | CASSSGGGNTIYF
TRBJ2-7 | TRBV19 | CASSIRAGVYEQYF
TRBJ2-1 | TRBV12-5 | CASGSGLAGYNEQFF
TRBJ1-2 | TRBV12-3/TRBV12-4 | CASSLAGPHGYTF
TRBJ1-1 | TRBV12-5 | CASGLGSGGFEAFF
TRBJ2-4 | TRBV28 | CASISVEGAKNIQYF
TRBJ1-3 | TRBV7-2 | CASSRGGVGNTIYF
TRBJ2-7 | TRBV7-2 | CASSSARLAGAPREQYF
TRBJ1-5 | TRBV19 | CASSTPSGAGGSNQPQHF
TRBJ2-7 | TRBV5-4 | CASSGGLAGSYEQYF
TRBJ1-1 | TRBV18 | CASSLTGVPEAFF
TRBJ1-5 | TRBV18 | CASSPGGSQPQHF
TRBJ1-2 | TRBV30 | CAWSLSGVNYGYTF
TRBJ2-7 | TRBV28 | CASSLPQGRQYF
TRBJ2-1 | TRBV2 | CARNLAGTNNEQFF
TRBJ2-2 | TRBV24-1 | CATSDPSRGTGELFF